A selection of T cell receptor beta chains follows, all from one sample in a study of OX40 agonist ivuxolimab in advanced cancers. Produced via immunoSEQ multiplex PCR; TCRdb's table is partial and in-frame only. This sample has tens of thousands of clones; about four fifths occur once, and the top ten carry approximately 4.5%. The specimen was CD4+ or CD8+ T cells sorted from blood, collected in a trial of the OX40 agonist ivuxolimab. The receptors originated from an adult with an advanced solid tumor such as melanoma, head and neck, liver or kidney cancer. The conserved cysteine and the conserved F or W are not part of the CDR3 here. The size field is filled for only some rows; it gives once, few, many or a size class.

TRBJ2-2,few,TRBV13,ASSLGREDGTGELF
TRBJ1-1,.,TRBV18,ASSPPARGGWNTEAF
TRBJ1-2,.,TRBV28,ASSLGVRGAGYT
TRBJ1-1,.,TRBV6-5,ASSSQDRGKTEAF
TRBJ2-5,once,TRBV10-3,AITPGQQETQY
TRBJ1-2,.,TRBV4-1,ASSDVREANYGYT
TRBJ1-2,.,TRBV7-9,ASSPRQQPYGYT
TRBJ2-5,.,TRBV5-1,ASSLVPLTSGAAETQY
TRBJ1-1,few,TRBV5-1,ASSLAGGNTEAF
TRBJ1-1,.,TRBV19,ASSPRGRDEAF
TRBJ1-3,.,TRBV2,ASSEKQGTGNTIY
TRBJ2-7,.,TRBV4-1,ASSQDTRGGSSYEQY
TRBJ2-3,.,TRBV30,AWSQLLAGAVDTQY
TRBJ2-5,.,TRBV5-6,ASSLLREETQY
TRBJ2-5,few,TRBV5-6,ASSLGEGMTQY
TRBJ2-7,.,TRBV9,ASSVVKGLPTYEQY
TRBJ1-2,.,TRBV21-1,ASHRGDGYT
TRBJ2-2,once,TRBV2,ASSPLQGSGELF
TRBJ2-1,.,TRBV5-6,ASSSRLAGGPWNEQF
TRBJ2-3,.,TRBV7-2,ASSLGWRGAGGITDTQY